This is a list of T cell receptor beta chains from one sample in a study of CD8+CD57+ T cells in acquired aplastic anemia. TCRdb re-called the reads with MiXCR, one entry per CDR3 protein. The sample consists of about 150,000 distinct CDR3 sequences, 40% to 65% of them appearing once. The specimen was sorted CD4+, CD8+, or CD8+CD57+ T cells (not recorded which) from PBMCs. These receptors were collected from a human donor with aplastic anemia. Both conserved end residues are part of each CDR3. A D gene is named only where the DNA matches it firmly. The size entry is marked missing in some rows and otherwise reads once, few, many or a size class.

J: TRBJ2-7; V: TRBV7-2; D: -; size: many; DNA: TGTGCCAGCAGCCCGAGAGTCGGCGAGCAGTACTTC; CDR3: CASSPRVGEQYF
J: TRBJ2-6; V: TRBV2; D: -; size: -; DNA: TGTGCCAGCCAGATAGTGACTGGGGCCAACGTCCTGACTTTC; CDR3: CASQIVTGANVLTF
J: TRBJ2-1; V: TRBV7-7; D: -; size: many; DNA: TGTGCTAGCAGCTTAGGCAGGGCTGCCTACAATGAGCAGTTCTTC; CDR3: CASSLGRAAYNEQFF
J: TRBJ2-4; V: TRBV7-8; D: TRBD1; size: -; DNA: TGTGCCAGCAGCTTAACCAGGGGGCTACCTATAGCCAAAAACATTCAGTACTTC; CDR3: CASSLTRGLPIAKNIQYF
J: TRBJ2-5; V: TRBV24-1; D: -; size: few; DNA: TGTGCCACCAGTGATCCGTCGTCGGGCAGGATCGAGACCCAGTACTTC; CDR3: CATSDPSSGRIETQYF
J: TRBJ2-5; V: TRBV19; D: -; size: -; DNA: TGTGCCAGTAGTATAGAGAGTAGTATAAAGACCCAGTACTTC; CDR3: CASSIESSIKTQYF
J: TRBJ2-1; V: TRBV5-1; D: -; size: many; DNA: TGCGCCAGCAGCTTGGGGGCCCTCCCACCACACGATGAGCAGTTCTTC; CDR3: CASSLGALPPHDEQFF
J: TRBJ2-6; V: TRBV20-1; D: -; size: -; DNA: TGCAGTGCTCCTTTGGGGGGGGGCTGGACCAACGTCCTGACTTTC; CDR3: CSAPLGGGWTNVLTF
J: TRBJ2-7; V: TRBV3-1; D: -; size: many; DNA: TGTGCCAGCAGCCAAGATTTCGCCCCTACATCTTACGAGCAGTACTTC; CDR3: CASSQDFAPTSYEQYF
J: TRBJ2-2; V: TRBV20-1; D: -; size: once; DNA: TGCAGTGCTAGAGTAGGTCCATTTAGGACCGGGGAGCTGTTTTTT; CDR3: CSARVGPFRTGELFF
J: TRBJ2-1; V: TRBV7-2; D: TRBD1; size: many; DNA: TGTGCCAGCAGCTTCAGGGGGCCATCATACAATGAGCAGTTCTTC; CDR3: CASSFRGPSYNEQFF
J: TRBJ2-7; V: TRBV6-1; D: -; size: -; DNA: TGTGCCAGCTCCCGGGCCACAATGGGGGACGAGCAGTACTTC; CDR3: CASSRATMGDEQYF
J: TRBJ2-1; V: TRBV15; D: -; size: few; DNA: TGTGCCACCAAGGACCGACTGGGGTTTCACAATGAGCAGTTCTTC; CDR3: CATKDRLGFHNEQFF
J: TRBJ2-2; V: TRBV2; D: -; size: many; DNA: TGTGCCAGCAGGGACTTTTATGGTCCCGGGGAGCTGTTTTTT; CDR3: CASRDFYGPGELFF
J: TRBJ1-2; V: TRBV5-4; D: TRBD1; size: -; DNA: TGTGCCAGCCAGAGACAGGGATCGGGCTATGGCTACACCTTC; CDR3: CASQRQGSGYGYTF
J: TRBJ2-5; V: TRBV15; D: -; size: few; DNA: TGTGCCACCAGCGAAGCTACGGGTCAAGAGACCCAGTACTTC; CDR3: CATSEATGQETQYF
J: TRBJ2-1; V: TRBV3-1; D: -; size: -; DNA: TGTGCCAGCAGCCAAGATCTATGGGGGCCCACTGAGCAGTTCTTC; CDR3: CASSQDLWGPTEQFF
J: TRBJ2-7; V: TRBV19; D: -; size: many; DNA: TGTGCCAGTAGTGAGATCCTGTCCTACGAGCAGTACTTC; CDR3: CASSEILSYEQYF
J: TRBJ1-1; V: TRBV29-1; D: -; size: -; DNA: TGCAGCGTTGTAGGGACACCGAACACTGAAGCTTTCTTT; CDR3: CSVVGTPNTEAFF
J: TRBJ1-2; V: TRBV2; D: TRBD1; size: many; DNA: TGTGCCAGCAGCCCAGGAACCGGGACAGGGGCCTATGGCTACACCTTC; CDR3: CASSPGTGTGAYGYTF
J: TRBJ1-5; V: TRBV7-9; D: -; size: -; DNA: TGTGCCAGCAGCTTGGAGGGGTGGCAGCCCCAGCATTTT; CDR3: CASSLEGWQPQHF
J: TRBJ2-7; V: TRBV14; D: TRBD1; size: -; DNA: TGTGCCAGCAGCCTGGACAGGGGCAGGGCCGAGCAGTACTTC; CDR3: CASSLDRGRAEQYF
J: TRBJ2-7; V: TRBV15; D: -; size: -; DNA: TGTGCCACCAGCAGGATAATTGATTCCTACGAGCAGTACTTC; CDR3: CATSRIIDSYEQYF
J: TRBJ1-1; V: TRBV2; D: -; size: -; DNA: TGTGCCAGCAGTAACACTGAAGCTTTCTTT; CDR3: CASSNTEAFF
J: TRBJ1-5; V: TRBV2; D: -; size: -; DNA: TGTGCCAGCAGGGGGAGCAATCAGCCCCAGCATTTT; CDR3: CASRGSNQPQHF
J: TRBJ1-1; V: TRBV24-1; D: -; size: -; DNA: TGTGCCACCAGTGAGGGGGGCGATGAAGCTTTCTTT; CDR3: CATSEGGDEAFF
J: TRBJ2-6; V: TRBV24-1; D: TRBD1; size: -; DNA: TGTGCCACCAGTGAACGACAGGGTACAACCAACGTCCTGACTTTC; CDR3: CATSERQGTTNVLTF